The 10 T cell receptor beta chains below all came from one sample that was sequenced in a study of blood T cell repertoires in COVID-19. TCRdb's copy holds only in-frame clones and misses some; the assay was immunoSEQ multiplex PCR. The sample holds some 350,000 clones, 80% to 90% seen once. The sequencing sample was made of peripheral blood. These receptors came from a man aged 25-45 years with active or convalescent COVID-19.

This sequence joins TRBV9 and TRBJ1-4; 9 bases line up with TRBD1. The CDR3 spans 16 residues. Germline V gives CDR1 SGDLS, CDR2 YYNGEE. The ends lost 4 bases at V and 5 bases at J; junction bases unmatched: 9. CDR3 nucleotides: TGTGCCAGCAGCACACACCTGACAGGGGGGAATGAAAAACTGTTTTTT. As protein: CASSTHLTGGNEKLFF.

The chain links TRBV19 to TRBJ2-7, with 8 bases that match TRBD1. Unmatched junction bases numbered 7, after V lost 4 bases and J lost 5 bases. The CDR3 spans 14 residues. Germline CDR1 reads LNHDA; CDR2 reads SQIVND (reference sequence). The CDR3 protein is CASSTRDRRHEQYF. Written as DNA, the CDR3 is TGTGCCAGTAGTACCCGGGACAGGAGGCACGAGCAGTACTTC.

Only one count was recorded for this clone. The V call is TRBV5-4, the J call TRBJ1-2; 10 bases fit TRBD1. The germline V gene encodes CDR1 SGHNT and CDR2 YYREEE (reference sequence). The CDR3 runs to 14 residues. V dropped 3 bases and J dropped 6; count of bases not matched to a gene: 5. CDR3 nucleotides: TGTGCCAGCAGCTACGGACAGGGGGTAGATGGCTACACCTTC. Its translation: CASSYGQGVDGYTF.

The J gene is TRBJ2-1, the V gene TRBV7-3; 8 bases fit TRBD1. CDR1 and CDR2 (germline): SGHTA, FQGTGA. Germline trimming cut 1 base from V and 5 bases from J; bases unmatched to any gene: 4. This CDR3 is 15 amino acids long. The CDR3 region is CASSLRTGFNNEQFF. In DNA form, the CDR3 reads TGTGCCAGCAGCTTAAGGACAGGGTTCAACAATGAGCAGTTCTTC.

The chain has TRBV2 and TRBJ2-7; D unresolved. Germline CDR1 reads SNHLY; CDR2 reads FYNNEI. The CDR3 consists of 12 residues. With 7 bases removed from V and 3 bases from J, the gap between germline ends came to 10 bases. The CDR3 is CASNPSLYEQYF. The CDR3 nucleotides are TGTGCCAGCAATCCGAGTCTCTACGAGCAGTACTTC.

CDR3 loop: CASSPRQAYEQYF. CDR3 nucleotide sequence: TGTGCCAGCTCACCACGACAAGCCTACGAGCAGTACTTC. The V call is TRBV18, the J call TRBJ2-7, with D hard to call. The CDR3 spans 13 residues. The germline V and J ends were trimmed by 1 base and 2 bases, with 6 bases remaining between them. The V gene's germline CDR1 is KGHSH and CDR2 LQKENI.

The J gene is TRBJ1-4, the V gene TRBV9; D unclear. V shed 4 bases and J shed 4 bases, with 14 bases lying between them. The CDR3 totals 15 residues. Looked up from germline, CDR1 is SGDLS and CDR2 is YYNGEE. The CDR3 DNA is TGTGCCAGCAGCCCCCGGGTTGAGGATAATGAAAAACTGTTTTTT. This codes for CASSPRVEDNEKLFF.

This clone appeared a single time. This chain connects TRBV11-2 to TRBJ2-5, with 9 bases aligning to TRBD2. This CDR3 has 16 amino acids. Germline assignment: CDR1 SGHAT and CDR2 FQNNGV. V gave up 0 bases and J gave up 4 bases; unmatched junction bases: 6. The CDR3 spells CASSLERAGGGETQYF. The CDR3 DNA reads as TGTGCCAGCAGCTTAGAGCGAGCGGGAGGAGGAGAGACCCAGTACTTC.

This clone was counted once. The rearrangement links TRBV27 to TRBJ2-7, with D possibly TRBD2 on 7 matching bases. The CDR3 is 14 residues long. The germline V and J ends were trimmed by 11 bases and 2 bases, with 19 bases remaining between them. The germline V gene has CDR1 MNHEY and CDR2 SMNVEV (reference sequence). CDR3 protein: CAPAGAGRAYEQYF. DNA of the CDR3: TGTGCCCCGGCGGGGGCTGGGAGGGCCTACGAGCAGTACTTC.

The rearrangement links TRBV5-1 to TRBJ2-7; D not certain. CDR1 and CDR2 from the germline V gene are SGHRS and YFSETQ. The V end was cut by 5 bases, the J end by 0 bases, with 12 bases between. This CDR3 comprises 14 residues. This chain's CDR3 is CASREDSASYEQYF. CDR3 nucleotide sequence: TGCGCCAGCAGAGAGGATTCGGCCTCCTACGAGCAGTACTTC.